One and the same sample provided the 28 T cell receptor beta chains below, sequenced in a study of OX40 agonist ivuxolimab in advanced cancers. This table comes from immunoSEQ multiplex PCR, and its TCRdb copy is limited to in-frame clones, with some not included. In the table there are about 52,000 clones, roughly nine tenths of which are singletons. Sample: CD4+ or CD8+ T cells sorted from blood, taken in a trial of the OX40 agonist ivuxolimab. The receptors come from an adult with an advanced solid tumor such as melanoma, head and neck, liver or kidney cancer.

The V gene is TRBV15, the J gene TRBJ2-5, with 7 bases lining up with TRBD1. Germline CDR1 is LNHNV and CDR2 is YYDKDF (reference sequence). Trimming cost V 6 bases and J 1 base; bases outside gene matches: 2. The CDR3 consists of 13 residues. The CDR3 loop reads CATRGTAQETQYF. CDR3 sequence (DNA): TGTGCCACCAGGGGGACAGCCCAAGAGACCCAGTACTTC.

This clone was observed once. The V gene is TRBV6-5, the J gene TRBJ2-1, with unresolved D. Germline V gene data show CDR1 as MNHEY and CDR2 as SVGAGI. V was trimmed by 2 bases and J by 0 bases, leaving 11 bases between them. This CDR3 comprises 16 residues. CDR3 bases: TGTGCCAGCAGTTACCTGGGCCCCAGCTCCTACAATGAGCAGTTCTTC. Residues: CASSYLGPSSYNEQFF.

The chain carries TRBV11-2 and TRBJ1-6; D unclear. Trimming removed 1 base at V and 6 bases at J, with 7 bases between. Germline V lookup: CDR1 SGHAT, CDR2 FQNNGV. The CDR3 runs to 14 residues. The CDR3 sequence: CASSLGGFNSPLHF. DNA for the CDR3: TGTGCCAGCAGCTTAGGTGGCTTTAATTCACCCCTCCACTTT. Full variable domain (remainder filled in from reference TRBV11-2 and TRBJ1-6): EAGVAQSPRYKIIEKRQSVAFWCNPISGHATLYWYQQILGQGPKLLIQFQNNGVVDDSQLPKDRFSAERLKGVDSTLKIQPAKLEDSAVYLCASSLGGFNSPLHFGNGTRLTVT.

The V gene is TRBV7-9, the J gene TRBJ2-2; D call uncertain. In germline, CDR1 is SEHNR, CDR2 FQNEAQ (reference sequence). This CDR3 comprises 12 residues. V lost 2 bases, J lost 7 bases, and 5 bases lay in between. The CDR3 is CASSLTDGELFF. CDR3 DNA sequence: TGTGCCAGCAGCTTAACGGACGGGGAGCTGTTTTTT.

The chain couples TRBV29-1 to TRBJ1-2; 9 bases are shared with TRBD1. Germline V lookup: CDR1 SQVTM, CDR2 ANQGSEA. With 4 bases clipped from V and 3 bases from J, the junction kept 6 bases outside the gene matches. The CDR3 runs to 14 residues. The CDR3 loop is CSVVRGTGHYGYTF. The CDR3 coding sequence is TGCAGCGTTGTTCGTGGGACAGGGCACTATGGCTACACCTTC.

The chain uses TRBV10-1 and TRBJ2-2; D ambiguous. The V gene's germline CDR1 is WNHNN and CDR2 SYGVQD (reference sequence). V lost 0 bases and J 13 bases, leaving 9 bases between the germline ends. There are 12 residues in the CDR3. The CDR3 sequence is CASSESPEGLFF. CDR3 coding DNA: TGCGCCAGCAGTGAGTCACCGGAAGGGCTGTTTTTT.

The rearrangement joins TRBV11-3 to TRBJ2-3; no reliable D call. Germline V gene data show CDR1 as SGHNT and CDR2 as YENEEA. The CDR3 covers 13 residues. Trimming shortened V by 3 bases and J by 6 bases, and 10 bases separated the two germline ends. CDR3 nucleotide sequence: TGTGCCAGCAGCTTGTCATCACTGGATACGCAGTATTTT. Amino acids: CASSLSSLDTQYF.

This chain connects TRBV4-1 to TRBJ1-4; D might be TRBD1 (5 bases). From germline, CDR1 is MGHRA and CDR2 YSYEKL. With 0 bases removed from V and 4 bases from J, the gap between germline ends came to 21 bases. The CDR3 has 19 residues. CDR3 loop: CASSQDHLGVSFLNEKLFF. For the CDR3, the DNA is TGCGCCAGCAGCCAAGATCATTTGGGGGTTTCCTTCCTTAATGAAAAACTGTTTTTT.

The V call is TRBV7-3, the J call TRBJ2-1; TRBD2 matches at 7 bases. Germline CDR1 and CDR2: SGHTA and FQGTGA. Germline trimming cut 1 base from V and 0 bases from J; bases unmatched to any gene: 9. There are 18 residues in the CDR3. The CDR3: CASSLKTGGGSSYNEQFF. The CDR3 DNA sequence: TGTGCCAGCAGCTTAAAAACAGGCGGGGGAAGCTCCTACAATGAGCAGTTCTTC.

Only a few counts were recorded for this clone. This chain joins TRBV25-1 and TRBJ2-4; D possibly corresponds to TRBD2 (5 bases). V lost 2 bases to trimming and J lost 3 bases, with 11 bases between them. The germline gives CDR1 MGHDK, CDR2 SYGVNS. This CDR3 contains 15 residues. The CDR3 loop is CASSEGGTFKNIQYF. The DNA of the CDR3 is TGTGCCAGCAGTGAAGGAGGTACCTTCAAAAACATTCAGTACTTC.

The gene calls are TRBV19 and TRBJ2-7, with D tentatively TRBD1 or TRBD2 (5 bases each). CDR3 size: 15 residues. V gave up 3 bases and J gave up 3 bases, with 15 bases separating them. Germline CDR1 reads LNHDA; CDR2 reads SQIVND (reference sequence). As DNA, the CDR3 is TGTGCCAGTAGTATGGGGGTAGACCCCTACTACGAGCAGTACTTC. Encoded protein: CASSMGVDPYYEQYF.

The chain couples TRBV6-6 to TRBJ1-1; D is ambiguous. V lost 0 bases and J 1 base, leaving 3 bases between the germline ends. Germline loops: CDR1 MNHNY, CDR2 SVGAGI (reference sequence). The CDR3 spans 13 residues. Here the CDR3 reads CASSYSENTEAFF. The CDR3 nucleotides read TGTGCCAGCAGTTACTCAGAGAACACTGAAGCTTTCTTT.

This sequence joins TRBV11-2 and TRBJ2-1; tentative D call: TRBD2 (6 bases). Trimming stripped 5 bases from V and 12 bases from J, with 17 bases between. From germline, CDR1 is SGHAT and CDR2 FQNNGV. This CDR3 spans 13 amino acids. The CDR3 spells CASSPRDFSGQFF. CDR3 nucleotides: TGTGCCAGCAGCCCGAGGGATTTTAGCGGGCAGTTCTTC.

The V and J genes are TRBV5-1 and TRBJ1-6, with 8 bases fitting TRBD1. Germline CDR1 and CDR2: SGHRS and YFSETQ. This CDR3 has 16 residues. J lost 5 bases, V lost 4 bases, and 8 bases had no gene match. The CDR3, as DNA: TGCGCCAGCAGCCCGGAGGGGACAGGCGATAATTCACCCCTCCACTTT. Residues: CASSPEGTGDNSPLHF.

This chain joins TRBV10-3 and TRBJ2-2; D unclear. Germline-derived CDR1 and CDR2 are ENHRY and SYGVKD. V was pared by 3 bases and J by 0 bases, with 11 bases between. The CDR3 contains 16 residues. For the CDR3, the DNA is TGTGCCATCAGTGACCCCGCAGGCCCGAACACCGGGGAGCTGTTTTTT. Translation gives CAISDPAGPNTGELFF.

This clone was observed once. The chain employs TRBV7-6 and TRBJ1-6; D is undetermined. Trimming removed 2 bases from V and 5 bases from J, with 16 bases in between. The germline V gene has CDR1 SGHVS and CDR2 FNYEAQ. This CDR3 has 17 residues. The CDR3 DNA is TGTGCCAGCAGCTTAAGCGCGGAGATAGCGCATAATTCACCCCTCCACTTT. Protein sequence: CASSLSAEIAHNSPLHF.

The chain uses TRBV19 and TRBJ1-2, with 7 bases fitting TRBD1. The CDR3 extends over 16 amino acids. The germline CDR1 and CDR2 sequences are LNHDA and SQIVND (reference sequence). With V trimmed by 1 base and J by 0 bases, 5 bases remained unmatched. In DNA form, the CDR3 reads TGTGCCAGTAGTATAGGGGGGACAGCTACTAACTATGGCTACACCTTC. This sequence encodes CASSIGGTATNYGYTF.

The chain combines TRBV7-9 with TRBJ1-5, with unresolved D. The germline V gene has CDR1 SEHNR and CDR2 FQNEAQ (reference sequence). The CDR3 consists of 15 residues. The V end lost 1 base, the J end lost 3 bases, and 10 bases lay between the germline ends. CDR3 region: CASSLGPGFNQPQHF. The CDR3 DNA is TGTGCCAGCAGCTTAGGGCCAGGCTTCAATCAGCCCCAGCATTTT.

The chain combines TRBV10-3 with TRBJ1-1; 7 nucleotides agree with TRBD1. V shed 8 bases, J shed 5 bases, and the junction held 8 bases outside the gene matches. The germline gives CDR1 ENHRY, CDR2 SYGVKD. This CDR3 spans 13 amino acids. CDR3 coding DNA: TGTGCCATCGGGGGCACAGGGGATACTGAAGCTTTCTTT. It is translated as CAIGGTGDTEAFF.

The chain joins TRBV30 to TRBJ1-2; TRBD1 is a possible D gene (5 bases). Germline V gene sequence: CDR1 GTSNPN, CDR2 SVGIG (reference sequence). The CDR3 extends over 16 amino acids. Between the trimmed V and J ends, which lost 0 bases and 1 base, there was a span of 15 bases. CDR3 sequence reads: CAWSVRRAGDNYGYTF. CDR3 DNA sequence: TGTGCCTGGAGTGTACGCAGGGCTGGGGATAACTATGGCTACACCTTC.

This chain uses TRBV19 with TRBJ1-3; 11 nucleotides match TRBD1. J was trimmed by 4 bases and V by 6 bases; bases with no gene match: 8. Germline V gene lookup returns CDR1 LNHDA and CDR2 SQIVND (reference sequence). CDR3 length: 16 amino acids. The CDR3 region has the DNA TGTGCCAGTAGCACAGGACAGGGGGCATGGGGAAACACCATATATTTT. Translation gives CASSTGQGAWGNTIYF. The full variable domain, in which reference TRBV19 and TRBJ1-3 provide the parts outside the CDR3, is DGGITQSPKYLFRKEGQNVTLSCEQNLNHDAMYWYRQDPGQGLRLIYYSQIVNDFQKGDIAEGYSVSREKKESFPLTVTSAQKNPTAFYLCASSTGQGAWGNTIYFGEGSWLTVV.

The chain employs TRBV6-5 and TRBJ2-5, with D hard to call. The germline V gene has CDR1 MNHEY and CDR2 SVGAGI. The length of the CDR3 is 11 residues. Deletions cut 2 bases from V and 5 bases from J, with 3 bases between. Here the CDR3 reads CASSYGETQYF. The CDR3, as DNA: TGTGCCAGCAGTTACGGGGAGACCCAGTACTTC.

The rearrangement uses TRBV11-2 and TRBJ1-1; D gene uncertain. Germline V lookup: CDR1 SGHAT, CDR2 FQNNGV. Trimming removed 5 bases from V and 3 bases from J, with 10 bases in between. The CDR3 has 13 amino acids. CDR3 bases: TGTGCCAGCAGCGTACTACGGGACACTGAAGCTTTCTTT. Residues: CASSVLRDTEAFF.

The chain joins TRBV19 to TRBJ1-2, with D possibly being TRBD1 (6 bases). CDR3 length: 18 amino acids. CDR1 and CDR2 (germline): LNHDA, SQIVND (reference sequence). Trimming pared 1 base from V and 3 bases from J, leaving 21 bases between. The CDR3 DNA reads TGTGCCAGTAGTATAGGCACCCCTCTGAAGGGGGAGGACTATGGCTACACCTTC. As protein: CASSIGTPLKGEDYGYTF.

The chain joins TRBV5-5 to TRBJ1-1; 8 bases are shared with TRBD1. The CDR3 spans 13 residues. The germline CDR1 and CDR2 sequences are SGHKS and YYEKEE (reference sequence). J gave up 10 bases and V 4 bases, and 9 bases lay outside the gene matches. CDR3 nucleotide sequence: TGTGCCAGCAGCAAGCAGGACAGGGTGGCAGCTTTCTTT. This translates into CASSKQDRVAAFF.

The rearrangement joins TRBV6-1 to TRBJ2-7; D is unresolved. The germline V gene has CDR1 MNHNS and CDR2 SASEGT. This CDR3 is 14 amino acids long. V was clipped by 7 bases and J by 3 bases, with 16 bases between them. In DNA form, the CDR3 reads TGTGCCAGCACCCCCGGCGGAACGAACTACGAGCAGTACTTC. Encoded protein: CASTPGGTNYEQYF.

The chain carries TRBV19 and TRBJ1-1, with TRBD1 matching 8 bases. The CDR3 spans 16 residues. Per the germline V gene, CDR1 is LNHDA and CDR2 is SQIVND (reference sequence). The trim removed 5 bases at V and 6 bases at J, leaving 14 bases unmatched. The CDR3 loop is CASSGESRTGGSEAFF. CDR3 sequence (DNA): TGTGCCAGTAGTGGTGAAAGTCGTACAGGGGGATCTGAAGCTTTCTTT.

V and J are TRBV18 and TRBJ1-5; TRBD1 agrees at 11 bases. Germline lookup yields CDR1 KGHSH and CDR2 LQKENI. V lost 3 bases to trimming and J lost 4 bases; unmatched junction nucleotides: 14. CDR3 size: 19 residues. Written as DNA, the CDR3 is TGTGCCAGCTCACCTTGGGGGGGACAGGGGGTCGTCGGGAATCAGCCCCAGCATTTT. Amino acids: CASSPWGGQGVVGNQPQHF.